What follows is one T cell receptor (beta chain) and its context. Its antigen is still unknown. The data were produced by immunoSEQ multiplex PCR, yet TCRdb's version contains in-frame clones alone and is incomplete. Of over 5,500 clones listed, roughly 98% are singletons. This sample is part of a study of naive CD8 T cells in extremely preterm neonates. Elective cesarean births at roughly 35-41 weeks, without labor or membrane rupture, supplied the cord blood. Live Annexin V-negative naive CD3+CD8+CD45RA+CCR7+ T cells were sorted. This CDR3 region has 14 residues. J was trimmed by 2 bases and V by 4 bases; bases with no gene match: 2. From germline, CDR1 is LGHNA and CDR2 YSLEER. Study observations and caveats: Relative to older groups, preterm infants had shorter, less trimmed CDR3s with fewer N additions. Preterm neonates had significantly lower iChao1 richness than other age groups.

The receptor was derived from a newborn in good health. Source material: naive CD8+ T cells from cord blood. This rearrangement joins TRBV4-3 to TRBJ2-7, with 10 nucleotides matching TRBD2. CDR3 DNA sequence: TGCGCCAGCAGCCCCGGGACTAGCGCCTACGAGCAGTACTTC. Translation gives CASSPGTSAYEQYF.